Below, 8 T cell receptor beta chains from the same sample are listed, as sequenced in a study of T cell repertoires in cytomegalovirus infection. TCRdb itself ran the reads through MiXCR, one entry per CDR3 protein. The sample holds under 350,000 distinct CDR3 sequences; more than 8% are singletons and the top ten take roughly 4%. The sequencing sample was made of PBMCs. The receptors stem from a human donor in good health (CMV status not recorded). Some clones in this sample may be carry-over from other donors' samples.

The V gene is TRBV11-2, the J gene TRBJ2-1; D uncertain. The V gene's germline CDR1 is SGHAT and CDR2 FQNNGV. Deletions cut 5 bases from V and 1 base from J, with 15 bases between. This CDR3 has 16 amino acids. In DNA form, the CDR3 reads TGTGCCAGCAGCCTCCGACTGGAAGGTTCCTACAATGAGCAGTTCTTC. Translating gives CASSLRLEGSYNEQFF.

This clonotype has only a few counts. The chain couples TRBV5-6 to TRBJ1-2; D gene unclear. The germline V and J ends were trimmed by 4 bases and 6 bases, with 16 bases remaining between them. Germline V CDR1 and CDR2: SGHDT, YYEEEE. The CDR3 is made up of 14 amino acids. CDR3 nucleotides: TGTGCCAGCAGCCCCTTGTTGAAGGGAGATGGCTACACCTTC. Encoded protein: CASSPLLKGDGYTF. Supplemented by reference TRBV5-6 and TRBJ1-2, the full variable domain reads DAGVTQSPTHLIKTRGQQVTLRCSPKSGHDTVSWYQQALGQGPQFIFQYYEEEERQRGNFPDRFSGHQFPNYSSELNVNALLLGDSALYLCASSPLLKGDGYTFGSGTRLTVV.

This clonotype has at least ten counts. The rearrangement links TRBV6-2 or TRBV6-3 to TRBJ1-6; D is unclear. Germline V gene sequence: CDR1 MNHEY, CDR2 SVGEGT. CDR3 size: 16 residues. V lost 4 bases and J lost 7, with 17 bases in between. CDR3: CASSSKARDLNSPLHF. The DNA for the CDR3 is TGTGCCAGCAGTTCGAAGGCAAGGGATCTAAATTCACCCCTCCACTTT.

As concerns this clonotype: This may come from a read error, since a much larger clone is one base off. J is TRBJ1-2 and V is TRBV29-1; 7 bases are a match to TRBD1. Germline CDR1 reads SQVTM; CDR2 reads ANQGSEA. This CDR3 region has 15 residues. The CDR3 protein is CSVEDRGQRNSGYTF. DNA for the CDR3: TGCAGCGTTGAAGATAGGGGACAGCGAAACTCTGGCTACACCTTC. Together with reference TRBV29-1 and TRBJ1-2, the CDR3 gives the full variable domain: SAVISQKPSRDICQRGTSLTIQCQVDSQVTMMFWYRQQPGQSLTLIATANQGSEATYESGFVIDKFPISRPNLTFSTLTVSNMSPEDSSIYLCSVEDRGQRNSGYTFGSGTRLTVV.

This clonotype was counted only a few times. This chain links TRBV27 with TRBJ1-1, with unresolved D. The V gene's germline CDR1 is MNHEY and CDR2 SMNVEV (reference sequence). Trimming shortened V by 5 bases and J by 7 bases, and 14 bases separated the two germline ends. CDR3 length equals 13 residues. The DNA of the CDR3 is TGTGCCAGCAGTCTCACGTCGACCTATGAAGCTTTCTTT. It codes for CASSLTSTYEAFF.

This clonotype was observed a few times. The gene calls are TRBV7-9 and TRBJ2-7; possible D gene TRBD2, 6 bases. The CDR3 consists of 15 residues. The germline CDR1 and CDR2 sequences are SEHNR and FQNEAQ (reference sequence). The V gene lost 4 bases and the J gene lost 3 bases, with 16 bases spanning the gap. CDR3 coding DNA: TGTGCCAGCAGCTGGCCCCCGCGGGGAGTCTACGAGCAGTACTTC. It is translated as CASSWPPRGVYEQYF.

This clonotype was observed many times. V is TRBV7-8 and J is TRBJ2-1, with 13 bases matching TRBD2. The CDR3 covers 20 residues. Germline loops: CDR1 SGHVS, CDR2 FQNEAQ. After removal of 5 bases from V and 0 bases from J, the junction contained 13 bases not matched to a gene. The CDR3 loop reads CASSISTLAGGDGSYNEQFF. In nucleotides, the CDR3 is TGTGCCAGCAGCATCTCGACACTAGCGGGAGGGGACGGCTCCTACAATGAGCAGTTCTTC.

There are a few counts of this clonotype. The chain combines TRBV2 with TRBJ2-5; 7 bases line up with TRBD1. The germline gives CDR1 SNHLY, CDR2 FYNNEI. This CDR3 contains 14 residues. With V trimmed by 5 bases and J by 1 base, 4 bases remained unmatched. This chain's CDR3 is CASSTRTGQETQYF. The CDR3 coding sequence is TGTGCCAGCAGTACCCGGACAGGCCAAGAGACCCAGTACTTC.